This T cell receptor beta chain is drawn from a study of Graves' ophthalmopathy and Graves' hyperthyroidism. Ophthalmopathic donors had moderate-to-severe activity, CAS ≥3 and NOSPECS ≥4, with disease that had lasted under 3 months. About 10 ml of fresh blood yielded the PBMCs by density gradient. The germline gives CDR1 MNHEY, CDR2 SVGEGT. V was clipped by 2 bases and J by 0 bases, with 14 bases between them. The CDR3 loop spans 17 amino acids. For repertoire sequencing, the TCR beta CDR3 regions were amplified from RNA transcripts. An initial RT-PCR round employing HTBI primers preceded a second-round multiplex PCR. TCRdb recomputed calls from the multiplex PCR reads with MiXCR, one row per CDR3 protein. The table includes approximately 330,000 distinct CDR3 sequences, 15% to 20% detected once. This clonotype was seen many times. The antigen is undetermined. Study-wide results and limits: Thyroid clonotypes that were expanded above 0.001 frequency mostly also appeared in blood.

Specimen: peripheral blood. The TCR comes from an adult man with Graves' ophthalmopathy. The chain recombines TRBV6-2 or TRBV6-3 with TRBJ1-5; the D is unclear. DNA for the CDR3: TGTGCCAGCAGTTACATATCGAGTCAATATAGCAATCAGCCCCAGCATTTT. This sequence encodes CASSYISSQYSNQPQHF.